This T cell receptor beta chain originates from a study of T cell repertoires in cytomegalovirus infection. V was clipped by 8 bases and J by 5 bases; unmatched bases: 4. The CDR3 is made up of 14 amino acids. TCRdb fed the reads into MiXCR, producing one record per CDR3 protein. The table records about 310,000 distinct CDR3 sequences, 20% to 25% of them present only once. In the case of this clonotype: Its specificity is not known.

The receptor's source is a human donor in good health (CMV status not recorded). Some clones in this sample may be carry-over from other donors' samples. The rearrangement uses TRBV12-3 or TRBV12-4 and TRBJ2-1; TRBD2 matches 12 bases. This specimen consisted of cultured PBMCs, obtained from culture after CMV antigen stimulation. This CDR3 reads CASLRTSGNNEQFF. In DNA, the CDR3 is TGTGCCAGCCTCCGGACTAGCGGGAACAATGAGCAGTTCTTC.